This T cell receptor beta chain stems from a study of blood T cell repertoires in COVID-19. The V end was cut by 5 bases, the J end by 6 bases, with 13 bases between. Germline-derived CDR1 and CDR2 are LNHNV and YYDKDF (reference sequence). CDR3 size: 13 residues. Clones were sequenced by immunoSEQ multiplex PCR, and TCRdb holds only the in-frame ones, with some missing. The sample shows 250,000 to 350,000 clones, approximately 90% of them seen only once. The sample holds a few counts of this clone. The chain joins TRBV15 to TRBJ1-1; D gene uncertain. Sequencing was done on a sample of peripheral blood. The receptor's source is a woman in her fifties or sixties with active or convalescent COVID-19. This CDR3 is CATSSDPRSEAFF. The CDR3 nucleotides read TGTGCCACCAGCTCGGATCCGAGGTCTGAAGCTTTCTTT.